This entry describes one T cell receptor (beta chain). The sample originates from a study of blood T cell repertoires in COVID-19. Produced via immunoSEQ multiplex PCR; TCRdb's table is partial and in-frame only. The sample records about 250,000 clones, just under 85% being singletons. CDR1 and CDR2 (germline): SEHNR, FQNEAQ (reference sequence). Unmatched junction bases numbered 5, after V lost 0 bases and J lost 3 bases. The CDR3 consists of 16 residues. This chain uses TRBV7-9 with TRBJ2-7, with TRBD2 matching over 10 bases. The TCR sequence derives from a man aged 80 or over with acute or convalescent COVID-19. The specimen sequenced was peripheral blood. CDR3 coding DNA: TGTGCCAGCAGCTTAGCGGGGATAGCGGGGGGCTACGAGCAGTACTTC. It codes for CASSLAGIAGGYEQYF.